This paragraph reports one TCR beta chain. The target antigen is unknown. This sample was included in a study of T cell repertoires in ileal Crohn's disease. Study observations and caveats: Endoscopy was done a median roughly 7.1 months after surgery. Mucosal expansions were suggested to be mainly CD8 T cells.

This sample's time point: neoterminal ileum biopsy at postoperative endoscopy, about 6 months after surgery. The CDR3 is 15 residues long. Germline values: CDR1 SGHAT, CDR2 FQNNGV. Unmatched junction bases numbered 6, after V lost 8 bases and J lost 5 bases. Clones were read by immunoSEQ multiplex PCR, and TCRdb kept only the in-frame ones, dropping some. There are roughly 3,600 clones in the sample; about three quarters occur only once, and 7% to 10% lies in the top ten. The genes are TRBV11-2 and TRBJ2-1; 13 bases agree with TRBD2. The TCR comes from an adult with Crohn's disease. The sample was ileal tissue. The CDR3 DNA reads as TGTGCCAGCCGAGGACTAGCGGGAGTCCACAATGAGCAGTTCTTC. Its protein is CASRGLAGVHNEQFF.